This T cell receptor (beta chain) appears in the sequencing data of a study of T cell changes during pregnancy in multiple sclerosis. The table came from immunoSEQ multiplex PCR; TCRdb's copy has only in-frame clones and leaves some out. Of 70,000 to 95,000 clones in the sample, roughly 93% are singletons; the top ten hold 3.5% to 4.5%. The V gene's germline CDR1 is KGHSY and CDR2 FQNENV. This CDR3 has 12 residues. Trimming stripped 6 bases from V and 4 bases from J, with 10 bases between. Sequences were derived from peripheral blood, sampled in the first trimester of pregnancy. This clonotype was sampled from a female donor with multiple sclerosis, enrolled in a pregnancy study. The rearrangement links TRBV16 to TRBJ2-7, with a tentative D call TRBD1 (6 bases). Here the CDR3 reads CASSYRVYEQYF. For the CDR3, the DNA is TGTGCCAGCAGTTACAGGGTTTACGAGCAGTACTTC.